These 22 T cell receptor beta chains were all obtained from the same sample, sequenced in a study of vaccination and CD4 T cells after COVID-19 (dated by TCRdb to 2022 to 2024). Library preparation was by PCR. Instrument used: Illumina iSeq 100. TCR sequencing of DNA from cultured CD4+ T cells used the Oncomine TCR Beta short-read assay at the Johns Hopkins FTIC core. TCRdb redid the processing of the public reads, applying fastp at Q25 and MiXCR, and retained in-frame beta chains. Under each unique CDR3 protein, matching rows form one entry showing the most common genes and DNA. The sample table holds 9,500 or so distinct CDR3 sequences, of which approximately 25% were seen once. The ten largest account for about 43% of the sample. Read against the paper, the sample's treatment or condition label means: approximately nine-day PBMC culture with coronavirus spike peptide pools or control peptides (ViraFEST assay).

No antigens are known for them. The sample consisted of CD4+ T cells from blood, cultured in vitro, taken before SARS-CoV-2 vaccination. All receptors come from a human donor who received a COVID-19 vaccine.

V usage is TRBV25-1 and J usage is TRBJ2-1, with D possibly matching TRBD1 (6 bases). V lost 1 base and J lost 5, with 12 bases in between. This CDR3 comprises 15 residues. The V gene's germline CDR1 is MGHDK and CDR2 SYGVNS. CDR3 coding DNA: TGTGCCAGCAGTGAATTAAACCAGGGGAACAATGAGCAGTTCTTC. It codes for CASSELNQGNNEQFF.

This rearrangement joins TRBV5-6 to TRBJ1-1; D perhaps matches TRBD1 (6 bases). CDR1 and CDR2 (germline): SGHDT, YYEEEE. The V gene lost 2 bases and the J gene lost 5 bases, with 7 bases spanning the gap. This CDR3 has 12 residues. CDR3: CASSFTGTEAFF. As DNA, the CDR3 is TGTGCCAGCAGCTTCACAGGGACTGAAGCTTTCTTT. Complete variable domain (other parts from reference TRBV5-6 and TRBJ1-1): DAGVTQSPTHLIKTRGQQVTLRCSPKSGHDTVSWYQQALGQGPQFIFQYYEEEERQRGNFPDRFSGHQFPNYSSELNVNALLLGDSALYLCASSFTGTEAFFGQGTRLTVV.

This clonotype showed up just once. The genes are TRBV11-3 and TRBJ1-2; no clear D. Trimming pared 8 bases from V and 6 bases from J, leaving 16 bases between. The CDR3 runs to 13 residues. Per germline, CDR1 SGHNT and CDR2 YENEEA. For the CDR3, the DNA is TGTGCCAGCCGTCAATCAGGCTACGATGGCTACACCTTC. This codes for CASRQSGYDGYTF.

This rearrangement joins TRBV9 to TRBJ1-1; tentative D call: TRBD1 (5 bases). Germline loops: CDR1 SGDLS, CDR2 YYNGEE. CDR3 length: 14 amino acids. Trimming removed 4 bases from V and 2 bases from J, with 12 bases in between. The CDR3 here is CASSSRQSNTEAFF. CDR3 nucleotide sequence: TGTGCCAGCAGCTCTCGACAGAGCAACACTGAAGCTTTCTTT.

In this sample, this clonotype turned up a few times. The V and J genes are TRBV27 and TRBJ1-1; the D gene is possibly TRBD1 (6 bases). This CDR3 spans 14 amino acids. Germline V lookup: CDR1 MNHEY, CDR2 SMNVEV (reference sequence). V was clipped by 4 bases and J by 7 bases, with 16 bases between them. In DNA form, the CDR3 reads TGTGCCAGCAGTTCGGGAGACAGGTTGGGTGAAGCTTTCTTT. Encoded protein: CASSSGDRLGEAFF.

By frequency in the sample, this clonotype is medium-sized. The chain is built from TRBV7-9 and TRBJ2-5; D is ambiguous. Germline loops: CDR1 SEHNR, CDR2 FQNEAQ (reference sequence). Trimming took 0 bases from V and 0 from J, leaving 17 bases between them. The CDR3 has 18 residues. The CDR3 DNA reads as TGTGCCAGCAGCTTAGCCCTCGGCGGCAGACGTTACCAAGAGACCCAGTACTTC. As protein: CASSLALGGRRYQETQYF.

This clonotype is deemed medium-sized. The chain uses TRBV30 and TRBJ1-2; 9 positions agree with TRBD1. Germline CDR1 reads GTSNPN; CDR2 reads SVGIG (reference sequence). The CDR3 is made up of 15 amino acids. After removal of 2 bases from V and 1 base from J, the junction contained 5 bases not matched to a gene. The CDR3 reads CAWSPRDRDNYGYTF. CDR3 bases: TGTGCCTGGAGTCCCCGGGACAGGGATAACTATGGCTACACCTTC.

This clonotype was observed a few times. The rearrangement links TRBV19 to TRBJ1-1, with D possibly matching TRBD1 (6 bases). V dropped 8 bases and J dropped 1 base, with 14 bases sitting between them. CDR3 size: 14 residues. CDR1 LNHDA and CDR2 SQIVND come from the germline V gene (reference sequence). As DNA, the CDR3 is TGTGCCAGTGATACGGGGGCCACGAACACTGAAGCTTTCTTT. Translating gives CASDTGATNTEAFF.

The V and J genes are TRBV5-1 and TRBJ2-5, with 9 bases identical to TRBD1. V lost 6 bases and J lost 5; bases outside the gene matches: 26. CDR1 is SGHRS, CDR2 YFSETQ, per germline. This CDR3 comprises 20 residues. The CDR3 spells CASKQFGVDRGHIPPETQYF. CDR3 DNA sequence: TGCGCCAGCAAGCAGTTCGGAGTGGACAGGGGACACATCCCTCCGGAGACCCAGTACTTC. Together with reference TRBV5-1 and TRBJ2-5, the CDR3 gives the full variable domain: KAGVTQTPRYLIKTRGQQVTLSCSPISGHRSVSWYQQTPGQGLQFLFEYFSETQRNKGNFPGRFSGRQFSNSRSEMNVSTLELGDSALYLCASKQFGVDRGHIPPETQYFGPGTRLLVL.

This clonotype was observed a few times. The rearrangement links TRBV19 to TRBJ1-3; D may be TRBD1 (5 bases). CDR1 and CDR2 from the germline V gene are LNHDA and SQIVND (reference sequence). CDR3 size: 17 residues. V was clipped by 7 bases and J by 4 bases, with 23 bases between them. CDR3 sequence (DNA): TGTGCCAGTACCCGTAAGGTGGCAGGGAGGAACGGAAACACCATATATTTT. This codes for CASTRKVAGRNGNTIYF.

CDR3 bases: TGCGCCAGCAGCCGGTTACCGACCTCCGCCGCCATGAACACTGAAGCTTTCTTT. Translated, it gives CASSRLPTSAAMNTEAFF. The genes are TRBV4-1 and TRBJ1-1; D is ambiguous. Germline CDR1 and CDR2: MGHRA and YSYEKL. Trimming took off 4 bases at V and 0 bases at J, with 21 bases between the two ends. The CDR3 consists of 18 residues.

V gene TRBV5-6 combines with J gene TRBJ1-3, with D tentatively TRBD1 (5 bases). The germline V and J ends were trimmed by 3 bases and 0 bases, with 16 bases remaining between them. The length of the CDR3 is 17 residues. Germline assignment: CDR1 SGHDT and CDR2 YYEEEE. CDR3 protein: CASSSRGRDPSGNTIYF. The CDR3, as DNA: TGTGCCAGCAGCTCCCGGGGTAGGGACCCCTCTGGAAACACCATATATTTT.

J is TRBJ2-3 and V is TRBV19; no clear D. Germline assignment: CDR1 LNHDA and CDR2 SQIVND (reference sequence). The germline V and J ends were trimmed by 6 bases and 0 bases, with 10 bases remaining between them. This CDR3 comprises 14 residues. The DNA for the CDR3 is TGTGCCAGTAGCCCGATGGGCAGCACAGATACGCAGTATTTT. The encoded protein is CASSPMGSTDTQYF.

Only a few counts were recorded for this clonotype. The chain recombines TRBV7-6 with TRBJ2-3, with 8 bases matching TRBD2. The CDR3 consists of 16 residues. The junction had 11 bases not matched to a gene; V was cut back by 5 bases and J by 4 bases. The germline V gene encodes CDR1 SGHVS and CDR2 FNYEAQ. CDR3 sequence (DNA): TGTGCCAGCAGCCGGGGGGCACGGGGGGGGCCAGATACGCAGTATTTT. It specifies CASSRGARGGPDTQYF.

The genes are TRBV14 and TRBJ1-2; D gene uncertain. V dropped 3 bases and J dropped 8 bases, with 7 bases sitting between them. The CDR3 runs to 11 residues. Germline CDR1 and CDR2: SGHDN and FVKESK. The CDR3 DNA reads as TGTGCCAGCAGCCATAACTGGGGCTACACCTTC. Translation gives CASSHNWGYTF.

There are a few counts of this clonotype. The rearrangement joins TRBV5-1 to TRBJ1-2, with unresolved D. The CDR3 length is 13 residues. Trimming took off 4 bases at V and 6 bases at J, with 13 bases between the two ends. Per germline, CDR1 SGHRS and CDR2 YFSETQ. Written as DNA, the CDR3 is TGCGCCAGCAGCAAGGATGACGAGGATGGCTACACCTTC. The encoded protein is CASSKDDEDGYTF.

This clonotype has just a few counts. The rearrangement joins TRBV2 to TRBJ1-6; D might be TRBD1 (6 bases). The V end lost 5 bases, the J end lost 2 bases, and 22 bases lay between the germline ends. The CDR3 has 19 residues. Looked up from germline, CDR1 is SNHLY and CDR2 is FYNNEI. CDR3: CASSTFDRPYGTYNSPLHF. DNA of the CDR3: TGTGCCAGCAGTACATTCGACAGGCCATATGGAACCTATAATTCACCCCTCCACTTT.

This clonotype was observed a handful of times. V gene TRBV10-1 combines with J gene TRBJ2-7; unclear D gene. CDR1 and CDR2 from the germline V gene are WNHNN and SYGVQD (reference sequence). This CDR3 comprises 13 residues. The V end lost 5 bases, the J end lost 4 bases, and 12 bases lay between the germline ends. CDR3 sequence (DNA): TGCGCCAGCAGTTGGTCAGAAGGTTACGAGCAGTACTTC. The encoded protein is CASSWSEGYEQYF.

V gene TRBV12-3 or TRBV12-4 combines with J gene TRBJ1-1; D might be TRBD1 (5 bases). V was trimmed by 5 bases and J by 7 bases, leaving 11 bases between them. The CDR3 extends over 12 amino acids. The CDR3 DNA reads as TGTGCCAGCAGTCCTGACAGCGGTGAAGCTTTCTTT. It translates to CASSPDSGEAFF.

The rearrangement uses TRBV18 and TRBJ2-1, with D maybe TRBD1 (6 bases). The CDR3 loop spans 19 amino acids. Germline V gene data show CDR1 as KGHSH and CDR2 as LQKENI. The V gene lost 4 bases and the J gene lost 9 bases, with 31 bases spanning the gap. CDR3 in amino acids: CASSRNTGIGPMVSSEQFF. The CDR3 nucleotides read TGTGCCAGCTCACGTAACACAGGGATTGGCCCAATGGTGTCGAGTGAGCAGTTCTTC.

For this clonotype: No conserved phenylalanine or tryptophan is present at the end of the CDR3, so a read error is the likely explanation. CDR3 sequence (DNA): TGCAGTGCTACGGACGGGAACTATGGCTACACCTTG. Protein sequence: CSATDGNYGYTL. The chain combines TRBV20-1 with TRBJ1-2; D gene uncertain. Germline V gene lookup returns CDR1 DFQATT and CDR2 SNEGSKA (reference sequence). Trimming left V 4 bases short and J 2 bases short, with 8 bases between. CDR3 length equals 12 residues.

This clonotype was counted between two and nine times. The V and J genes are TRBV2 and TRBJ2-5; D remains unclear. Germline lookup yields CDR1 SNHLY and CDR2 FYNNEI. This CDR3 has 11 residues. V gave up 6 bases and J gave up 5 bases, with 7 bases separating them. CDR3 protein: CASSQGETQYF. The CDR3 DNA is TGTGCCAGCAGCCAAGGGGAGACCCAGTACTTC.